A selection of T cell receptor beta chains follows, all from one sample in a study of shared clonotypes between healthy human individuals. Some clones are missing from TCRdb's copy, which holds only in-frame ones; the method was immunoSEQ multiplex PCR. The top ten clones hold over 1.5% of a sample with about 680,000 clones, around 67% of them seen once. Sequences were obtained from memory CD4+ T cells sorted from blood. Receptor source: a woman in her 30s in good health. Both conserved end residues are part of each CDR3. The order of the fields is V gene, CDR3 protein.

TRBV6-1,CASSEAGVDGYTF
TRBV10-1,CATPTGSYGYTF
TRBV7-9,CATVPGQGNTEAFF
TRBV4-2,CASSQDSAGGFYNEQFF
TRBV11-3,CASSQGRYNEQFF
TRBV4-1,CASSPPGTTSRNEQFF
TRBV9,CASSPNRTSGRANEQFF
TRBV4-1,CASSEDSQTVRSLFYEQYF
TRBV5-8,CASSLGQMGRTEAFF
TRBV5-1,CASSSTSGSNEQFF
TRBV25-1,CASSDRSSYEQYF
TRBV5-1,CASSPGTTGLGEQYF
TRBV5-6,CASSPGTGGVYEQYF
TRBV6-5,CASSYAVKGNYGYTF
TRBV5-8,CASSLGSGTSYNEQFF
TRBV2,CASSEARASSTDTQYF
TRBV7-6,CASSPVASGSSYNEQFF
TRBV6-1,CASSGRTSNQPQHF
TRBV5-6,CASSGNLWTEAFF
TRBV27,CASSSQGNNEQFF
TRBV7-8,CASSLRGRTSPNEQFF
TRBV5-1,CASSLTTGSTNYEQYF
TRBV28,CASSLGGTRIGEQYF
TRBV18,CASSLRDQETQYF
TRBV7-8,CASSFQGLYEQYF
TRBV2,CASSEEALSSTDTQYF
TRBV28,CASSNTHEQYF
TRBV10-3,CAISESGYEQYF
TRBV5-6,CASRQTMNTEAFF
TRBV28,CASSLWNAVRYEQYF
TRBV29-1,CSVERGQGVHEQYF
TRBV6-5,CASSFAGDTYEQYF
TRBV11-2,CASSLDLISSYEQYF
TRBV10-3,CAIGPGSGRYEQYF
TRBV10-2,CASSDPVEFQETQYF
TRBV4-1,CASSPKKSGTSGSTGELFF
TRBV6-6,CASSRDENTEAFF
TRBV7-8,CASSTDRGLFEKLFF
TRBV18,CASSPMVQLQTQEKLFF
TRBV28,CASSLYFTGSGANVLTF
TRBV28,CASSPAFSGTDTQYF
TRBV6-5,CASSYSPTPGDTEAFF
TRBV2,CASSEEGGNTEAFF
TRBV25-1,CASSEGTGLRNQPQHF
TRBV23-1,CASSHPTWTGDMSDEQFF
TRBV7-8,CASSLEKASASGEQYF
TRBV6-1,CASSASSGTGYNSPLHF
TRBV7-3,CASSFTGIDTQYF
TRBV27,CASSLYRGVGTEAFF
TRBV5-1,CASSLTGNNEQFF
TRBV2,CASSYIRTGGNEKLFF
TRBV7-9,CASSFNYGTVQYF
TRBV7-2,CASSLEAGGPYEQYF
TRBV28,CASSLPHRAGRRDNYGYTF
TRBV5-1,CASSLLGNSGNTIYF
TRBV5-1,CASSLGLAGIRSTDTQYF
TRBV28,CASSGLGTSGSGEQFF
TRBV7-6,CASSLAGTSTDTQYF
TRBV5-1,CASSVDVREQFF
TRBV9,CASSVVDTNNEQFF